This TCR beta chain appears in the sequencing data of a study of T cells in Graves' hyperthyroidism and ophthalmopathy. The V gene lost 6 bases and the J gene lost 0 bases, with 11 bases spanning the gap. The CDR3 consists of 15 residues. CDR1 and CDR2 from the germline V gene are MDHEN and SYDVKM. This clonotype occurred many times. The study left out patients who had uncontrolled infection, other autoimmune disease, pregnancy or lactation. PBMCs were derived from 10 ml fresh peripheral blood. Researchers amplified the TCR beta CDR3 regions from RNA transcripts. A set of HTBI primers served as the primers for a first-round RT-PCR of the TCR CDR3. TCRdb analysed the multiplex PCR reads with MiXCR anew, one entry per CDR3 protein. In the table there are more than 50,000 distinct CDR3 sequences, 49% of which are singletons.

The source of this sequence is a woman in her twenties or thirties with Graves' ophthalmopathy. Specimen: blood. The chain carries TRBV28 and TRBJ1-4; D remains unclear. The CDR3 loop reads CASSPRSATNEKLFF. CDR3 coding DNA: TGTGCCAGCAGCCCCCGGTCGGCAACTAATGAAAAACTGTTTTTT.